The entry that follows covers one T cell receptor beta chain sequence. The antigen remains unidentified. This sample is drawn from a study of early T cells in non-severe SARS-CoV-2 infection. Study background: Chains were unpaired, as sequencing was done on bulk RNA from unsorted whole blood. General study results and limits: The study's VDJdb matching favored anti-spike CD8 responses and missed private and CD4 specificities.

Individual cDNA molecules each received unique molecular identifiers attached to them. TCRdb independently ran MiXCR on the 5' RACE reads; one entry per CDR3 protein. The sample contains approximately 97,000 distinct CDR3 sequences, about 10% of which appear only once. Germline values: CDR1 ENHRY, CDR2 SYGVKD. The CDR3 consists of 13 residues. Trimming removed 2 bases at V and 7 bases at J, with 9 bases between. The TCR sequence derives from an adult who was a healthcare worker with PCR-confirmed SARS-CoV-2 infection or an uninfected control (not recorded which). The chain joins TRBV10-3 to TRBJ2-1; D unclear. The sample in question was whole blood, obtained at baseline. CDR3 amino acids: CAISERQENEQFF. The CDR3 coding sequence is TGTGCCATCAGTGAGAGGCAGGAGAATGAGCAGTTCTTC.